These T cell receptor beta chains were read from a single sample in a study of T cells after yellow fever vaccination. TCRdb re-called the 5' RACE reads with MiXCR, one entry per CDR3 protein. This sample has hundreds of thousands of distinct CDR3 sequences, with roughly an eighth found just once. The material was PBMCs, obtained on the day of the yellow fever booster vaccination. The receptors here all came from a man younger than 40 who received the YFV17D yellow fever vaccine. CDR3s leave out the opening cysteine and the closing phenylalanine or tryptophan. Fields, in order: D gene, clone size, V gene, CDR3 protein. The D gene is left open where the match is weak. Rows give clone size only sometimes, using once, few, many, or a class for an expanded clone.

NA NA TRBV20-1 SARLGLAKNIQY
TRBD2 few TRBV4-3 ASSRGLAANTGELF
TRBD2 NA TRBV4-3 ASSQATSGTAYNEQF
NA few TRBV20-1 SVGAGDQPQH
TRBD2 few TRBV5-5 ASRGGLAGGRAYNEQF
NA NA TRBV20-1 SARAFDSPLH
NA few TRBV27 ASSFGANQETQY
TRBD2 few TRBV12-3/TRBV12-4 ASRLAGGLDEQF
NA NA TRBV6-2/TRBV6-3 ASRFYGNTGELF
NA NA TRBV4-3 ASSGVRAGVSYNEQF
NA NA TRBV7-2 ASSLHPGKNNEKLF
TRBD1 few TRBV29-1 SAETGSVEQY
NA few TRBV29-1 SVNLMSYNEQF
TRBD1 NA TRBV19 ASSIVRTGLNSPLH
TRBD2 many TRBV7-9 ASSNLAASSYNEQF
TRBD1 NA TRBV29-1 SVRTGNLEQY
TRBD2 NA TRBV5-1 ASSLARLAGGDNEQF
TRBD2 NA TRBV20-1 SARVLERGTYNEQF
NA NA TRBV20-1 SASLSRQETQY
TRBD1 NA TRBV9 ASSPGQAIYGYT
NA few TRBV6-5 ASSYSPPAGRRNIQY
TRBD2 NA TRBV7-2 ATSSPGGLGETQY
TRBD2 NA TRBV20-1 SASKAGAYNEQF
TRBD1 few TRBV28 ASSSGTGVSPY
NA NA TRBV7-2 ASSPQDSLADTQY
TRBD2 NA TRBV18 ASSPLAGGGYEQY
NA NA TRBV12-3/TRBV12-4 ASSKGQDYGYT
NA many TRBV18 ASSPLGATRSDTQY
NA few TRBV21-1 ASSKGQGMAGNTIY
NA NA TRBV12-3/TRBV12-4 ASSQTPFTLH
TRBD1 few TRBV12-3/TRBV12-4 ASRGYRGSGTEAF
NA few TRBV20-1 SAISGGLAEAF
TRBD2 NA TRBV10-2 ASTRLAGAYEQY
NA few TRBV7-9 ASSRLLNRPEDTEAF
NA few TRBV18 ASSITQRGVNEQF
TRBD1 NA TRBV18 ASSPGRQGFSYEQY
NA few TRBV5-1 ASSGTGWGNEQF
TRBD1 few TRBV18 ASSDRDRGQYEQY
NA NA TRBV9 ASSVSPNSGETQY